A single TCR beta chain is shown here with its context. Its matching antigen is unknown. PCR used 60 Vbeta primers and 13 Jbeta primers. TCRdb keeps only in-frame clones here, not all; method: immunoSEQ multiplex PCR. This sample has about 200,000 clones, with 65% to 85% found just once. Everyone who donated was a healthy bone marrow donor. Trimming cost V 5 bases and J 7 bases, with 15 bases left between them. The CDR3 contains 13 residues. CDR1 and CDR2 from the germline V gene are LGHNA and YNFKEQ. This sample was taken from a study of cytomegalovirus exposure and HLA in healthy donors. Study information: As released early, the data held 75 million to 90 million unique TCRs from HLA-typed donors.

Findings and limits, study-wide: In a later analysis, V- and J-gene trimming of beta chains associated with a DCLRE1C missense variant, replicated independently. Among TCR beta chains, those listed as cytomegalovirus-associated numbered over 150.

The sequence was collected from a man in his fifties in good health and CMV-seronegative. The rearrangement links TRBV4-2 to TRBJ2-7; D not resolved. Sequencing was performed on PBMCs. The CDR3 DNA is TGTGCCAGCAGCTGGGCCGGCCCGAGTGAGCAGTACTTC. This translates into CASSWAGPSEQYF.